Presented here are 2 T cell receptor beta chains from one specimen sequenced in a study of blood T cell repertoires in COVID-19. Sequencing used immunoSEQ multiplex PCR; TCRdb keeps in-frame clones, though not all of them. The sample shows some 250,000 clones, around 89% of them seen only once. The specimen was peripheral blood. The receptors shown here come from a woman aged 40 to 50 who had recovered from COVID-19.

V usage is TRBV7-9 and J usage is TRBJ2-5; TRBD2 aligns across 7 bases. The V segment lost 5 bases and the J segment 1 base; nucleotides outside the gene matches: 13. CDR3 length: 17 amino acids. The germline CDR1 and CDR2 sequences are SEHNR and FQNEAQ (reference sequence). The CDR3 loop is CASSPALGSGLQETQYF. The CDR3 DNA is TGTGCCAGCAGCCCGGCCTTGGGTAGCGGGCTCCAAGAGACCCAGTACTTC. The full variable domain, rest sourced from reference TRBV7-9 and TRBJ2-5, is DTGVSQNPRHKITKRGQNVTFRCDPISEHNRLYWYRQTLGQGPEFLTYFQNEAQLEKSRLLSDRFSAERPKGSFSTLEIQRTEQGDSAMYLCASSPALGSGLQETQYFGPGTRLLVL.

This chain links TRBV6-2 or TRBV6-3 with TRBJ2-7; TRBD2 matches 8 bases. Germline CDR1 is MNHEY and CDR2 is SVGEGT. The CDR3 totals 15 residues. J was trimmed by 2 bases and V by 6 bases; bases with no gene match: 9. This chain's CDR3 is CASSWGGRPPYEQYF. DNA of the CDR3: TGTGCCAGCAGCTGGGGCGGGAGGCCCCCCTACGAGCAGTACTTC.